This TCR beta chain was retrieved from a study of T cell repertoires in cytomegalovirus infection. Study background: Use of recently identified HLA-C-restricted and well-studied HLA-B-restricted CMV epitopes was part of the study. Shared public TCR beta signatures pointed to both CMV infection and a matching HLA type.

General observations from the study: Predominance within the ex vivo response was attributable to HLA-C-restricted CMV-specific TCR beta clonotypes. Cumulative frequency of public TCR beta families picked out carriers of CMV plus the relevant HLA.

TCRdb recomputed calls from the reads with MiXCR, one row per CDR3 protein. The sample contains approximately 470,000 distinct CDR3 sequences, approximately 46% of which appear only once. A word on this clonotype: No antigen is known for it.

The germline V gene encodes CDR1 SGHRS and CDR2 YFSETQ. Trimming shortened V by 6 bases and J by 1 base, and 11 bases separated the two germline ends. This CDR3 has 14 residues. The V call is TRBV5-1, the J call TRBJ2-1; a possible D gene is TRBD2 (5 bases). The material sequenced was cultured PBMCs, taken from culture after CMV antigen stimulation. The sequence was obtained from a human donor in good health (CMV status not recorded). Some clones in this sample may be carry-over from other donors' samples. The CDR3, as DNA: TGCGCCAGCACTGGAGGAAGATCCTACAATGAGCAGTTCTTC. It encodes CASTGGRSYNEQFF.